Following are 32 T cell receptor beta chains from one sample sequenced in a study of CD8+CD57+ T cells in acquired aplastic anemia. TCR beta VDJ and CDR3 profiling used genomic DNA as template. One entry per CDR3 protein results from TCRdb running MiXCR on the reads. The sample consists of about 110,000 distinct CDR3 sequences, under 60% of them appearing once. The sequencing sample was made of sorted CD4+, CD8+, or CD8+CD57+ T cells (not recorded which) from PBMCs. The receptors here all came from a human donor in good health, serving as a control.

This clonotype appeared many times. The genes are TRBV6-2 or TRBV6-3 and TRBJ2-1, with 11 nucleotides matching TRBD2. Trimming removed 6 bases from V and 4 bases from J; junction bases left unmatched: 5. The germline CDR1 and CDR2 sequences are MNHEY and SVGEGT. The CDR3 is made up of 15 amino acids. Here the CDR3 reads CASRPGLADYNEQFF. The CDR3 nucleotides are TGTGCCAGCAGGCCGGGACTAGCGGATTACAATGAGCAGTTCTTC.

This clonotype was observed many times. The chain recombines TRBV5-4 with TRBJ2-1; D may be TRBD2 (5 bases). CDR1 and CDR2 (germline): SGHNT, YYREEE (reference sequence). The CDR3 extends over 15 amino acids. Trimming took 7 bases from V and 2 from J, leaving 16 bases between them. CDR3 bases: TGTGCCAGCGCTTCAACGGGGAGTGCCTACAATGAGCAGTTCTTC. This sequence encodes CASASTGSAYNEQFF.

This clonotype was seen more than once but under ten times. CDR3 coding DNA: TGTGCCAGCACCTCGCCAAATGAAAAACTGTTTTTT. This gives the protein CASTSPNEKLFF. V usage is TRBV25-1 and J usage is TRBJ1-4; D ambiguous. The CDR3 runs to 12 residues. Germline CDR1 MGHDK, CDR2 SYGVNS. Trimming left V 7 bases short and J 5 bases short, with 8 bases between.

The chain couples TRBV2 to TRBJ2-7; D ambiguous. Germline CDR1 and CDR2: SNHLY and FYNNEI. The CDR3 sequence is 13 residues long. Trimming shortened V by 8 bases and J by 2 bases, and 13 bases separated the two germline ends. CDR3 nucleotides: TGTGCCAGCGGACGGGCGTATACCTACGAGCAGTACTTC. Its translation: CASGRAYTYEQYF.

With regard to this clonotype: A read error is likely, as this CDR3 ends without the conserved phenylalanine or tryptophan. The DNA is left out, because the CDR3 cannot be placed on it with certainty; the CDR3 is given as TCRdb lists it. This chain connects TRBV7-2 to TRBJ1-6. The CDR3 is 8 residues long, counting both termini. Germline CDR1 and CDR2: SGHTA and FQGNSA. The CDR3 loop is CASSLAPV.

The V and J genes are TRBV25-1 and TRBJ1-1; no firm D call. Looked up from germline, CDR1 is MGHDK and CDR2 is SYGVNS. V gave up 0 bases and J gave up 2 bases, with 7 bases separating them. This CDR3 region has 14 residues. Here the CDR3 DNA reads TGTGCCAGCAGTGAATATGGGGTAAACACTGAAGCTTTCTTT. This gives the protein CASSEYGVNTEAFF.

V gene TRBV11-2 combines with J gene TRBJ1-2; D is unclear. There are 16 residues in the CDR3. Trimming took 3 bases from V and 0 from J, leaving 14 bases between them. Germline-derived CDR1 and CDR2 are SGHAT and FQNNGV. CDR3 region: CASSLKFGEANYGYTF. CDR3 in DNA: TGTGCCAGCAGCTTGAAGTTCGGGGAAGCTAACTATGGCTACACCTTC.

This chain connects TRBV5-1 to TRBJ2-1, with 10 bases fitting TRBD2. CDR1 is SGHRS and CDR2 is YFSETQ in the germline V gene. V shed 4 bases, J shed 4 bases, and the junction held 5 bases outside the gene matches. This CDR3 region has 15 residues. CDR3 in DNA: TGCGCCAGCAGCGTCACTAGCGGGGATTACAATGAGCAGTTCTTC. This translates into CASSVTSGDYNEQFF.

In the case of this clonotype: The junction departs from the called germline gene at one end, perhaps through a read error. The chain joins TRBV6-1 to TRBJ1-1; possibly TRBD1 for D (6 bases). The germline gives CDR1 MNHNS, CDR2 SASEGT. This CDR3 contains 13 residues. This CDR3 reads CASSLGGGTGAFF. As DNA, the CDR3 is TGTGCCAGCAGTCTGGGGGGCGGCACTGGAGCTTTCTTT.

V and J are TRBV4-2 and TRBJ2-7, with 11 positions matching TRBD2. The germline CDR1 and CDR2 sequences are LGHNA and YNFKEQ. This CDR3 is built from 16 residues. After removal of 1 base from V and 6 bases from J, the junction contained 8 bases not matched to a gene. The CDR3 loop is CASSQGLAGTGGEQYF. For the CDR3, the DNA is TGTGCCAGCAGCCAAGGACTAGCGGGGACCGGAGGCGAGCAGTACTTC.

Worth noting for this clonotype: Since the CDR3 does not end with the conserved phenylalanine or tryptophan, this likely comes from a read error. The DNA is left out, because the CDR3 cannot be placed on it with certainty; the CDR3 is given as TCRdb lists it. The chain links TRBV27 to TRBJ2-5; TRBD2, the D gene given by the table, was not confirmed from the DNA. From its first to its last residue, the CDR3 has 16 amino acids. Germline V gene data show CDR1 as MNHEY and CDR2 as SMNVEV (reference sequence). CDR3 loop: CASMYLASGGQETQCY.

This clonotype showed up just a few times. The chain recombines TRBV7-2 with TRBJ1-2; unclear D gene. The V and J ends lost 3 bases and 0 bases respectively, with 2 bases between them. CDR3 size: 12 residues. The germline V gene encodes CDR1 SGHTA and CDR2 FQGNSA. DNA for the CDR3: TGTGCCAGCAGCTTCCCTAACTATGGCTACACCTTC. Amino acid sequence: CASSFPNYGYTF.

In this sample, this clonotype turned up many times. This chain uses TRBV6-4 with TRBJ2-1, with 12 bases matching TRBD2. After removal of 2 bases from V and 4 bases from J, the junction contained 0 bases not matched to a gene. The CDR3 totals 15 residues. Germline loops: CDR1 MRHNA, CDR2 SNTAGT. DNA for the CDR3: TGTGCCAGCAGTGACCTAGCGGGGGGGTACAATGAGCAGTTCTTC. Its translation is CASSDLAGGYNEQFF.

This rearrangement joins TRBV28 to TRBJ2-5; D may be TRBD1 or TRBD2 (7 bases each). The CDR3 runs 14 residues. Per the germline V gene, CDR1 is MDHEN and CDR2 is SYDVKM. V lost 7 bases and J 4 bases, leaving 16 bases between the germline ends. In DNA, the CDR3 is TGTGCCAGCAAGTTGACAGGGAGGGTAGAGACCCAGTACTTC. It yields the protein CASKLTGRVETQYF.

This clonotype was seen a single time. With a much larger clone just one base away, this may be a read error. The V call is TRBV20-1, the J call TRBJ1-1; tentative D call: TRBD1 (5 bases). Trimming shortened V by 2 bases and J by 4 bases, and 20 bases separated the two germline ends. CDR3 length: 16 residues. Looked up from germline, CDR1 is DFQATT and CDR2 is SNEGSKA (reference sequence). The CDR3 spells CSARRTRAGSITEAFF. The CDR3 nucleotides are TGCAGTGCTAGAAGAACCCGGGCAGGGTCGATCACTGAAGCTTTCTTT.

This clonotype qualifies as medium-sized. The chain has TRBV29-1 and TRBJ2-7; D is perhaps TRBD1 (6 bases). Per germline, CDR1 SQVTM and CDR2 ANQGSEA. V was pared by 3 bases and J by 6 bases, with 15 bases between. CDR3 length: 13 residues. In nucleotides, the CDR3 is TGCAGCGTTGAGGGCGGACAGTCCCTCGAGCAGTACTTC. Translation gives CSVEGGQSLEQYF.

This clonotype occurred a few times. The V and J genes are TRBV25-1 and TRBJ1-6, with 10 bases identical to TRBD1. V trimming: 4 bases; J trimming: 6 bases; junction bases outside the gene matches: 6. Germline values: CDR1 MGHDK, CDR2 SYGVNS. The CDR3 has 16 amino acids. CDR3 sequence (DNA): TGTGCCAGCAGTGGGACCGGGACAGGGGCTAATTCACCCCTCCACTTT. This encodes CASSGTGTGANSPLHF.

The chain combines TRBV19 with TRBJ2-7; 7 positions match TRBD2. The length of the CDR3 is 15 residues. V lost 7 bases to trimming and J lost 0 bases; unmatched junction nucleotides: 9. Germline V gene data show CDR1 as LNHDA and CDR2 as SQIVND (reference sequence). The CDR3 loop is CASTRGAGVSYEQYF. The CDR3 nucleotides are TGTGCCAGTACGAGGGGCGCGGGGGTCTCCTACGAGCAGTACTTC.

The chain has TRBV27 and TRBJ1-5; 11 nucleotides align to TRBD1. Germline V CDR1 and CDR2: MNHEY, SMNVEV (reference sequence). J was trimmed by 5 bases and V by 5 bases; bases with no gene match: 8. The CDR3 spans 16 residues. The chain's CDR3 is CASSPWTGGSYQPQHF. The CDR3 nucleotides are TGTGCCAGCAGTCCCTGGACAGGGGGCTCCTATCAGCCCCAGCATTTT.

Points on this clonotype: A single base separates this from a much larger clone, so it may be a read error. The CDR3 ends on some other residue instead of the conserved phenylalanine or tryptophan, so this is likely a read error. The chain uses TRBV7-9 and TRBJ1-1, with D tentatively TRBD1 (5 bases). The CDR3 length is 13 residues. Germline V gene sequence: CDR1 SEHNR, CDR2 FQNEAQ (reference sequence). The CDR3 protein is CASSYRMNTEAFL. DNA for the CDR3: TGCGCCAGCAGCTACAGGATGAACACTGAAGCTTTCCTT.

This clonotype has just a few counts. The J gene is TRBJ1-2, the V gene TRBV6-5; 11 bases line up with TRBD1. This CDR3 has 16 amino acids. After removal of 4 bases from V and 4 bases from J, the junction contained 8 bases not matched to a gene. Germline loops: CDR1 MNHEY, CDR2 SVGAGI. DNA for the CDR3: TGTGCCAGCAGTTTATCCCCGGGGACAGGGGGCTATGGCTACACCTTC. Its protein product is CASSLSPGTGGYGYTF.

In its sample, this clonotype was seen many times. The chain has TRBV6-1 and TRBJ2-3, with 11 bases aligning to TRBD1. Germline assignment: CDR1 MNHNS and CDR2 SASEGT. The junction had 13 bases not matched to a gene; V was cut back by 5 bases and J by 6 bases. CDR3 length: 17 residues. In DNA form, the CDR3 reads TGTGCCAGCAGTCCCCAACTGGGACAGGGGGAGGGGGATACGCAGTATTTT. Translated: CASSPQLGQGEGDTQYF.

The count of this clonotype is one. The J gene is TRBJ2-3, the V gene TRBV2, with 9 positions matching TRBD2. The CDR3 covers 15 residues. V shed 8 bases, J shed 3 bases, and the junction held 9 bases outside the gene matches. Germline V CDR1 and CDR2: SNHLY, FYNNEI. The CDR3 DNA follows: TGTGCCAGCGGTCGAGCGGGGGGCATAACAGATACGCAGTATTTT. It is translated as CASGRAGGITDTQYF. The full variable domain, rest sourced from reference TRBV2 and TRBJ2-3, is EPEVTQTPSHQVTQMGQEVILRCVPISNHLYFYWYRQILGQKVEFLVSFYNNEISEKSEIFDDQFSVERPDGSNFTLKIRSTKLEDSAMYFCASGRAGGITDTQYFGPGTRLTVL.

In its sample, this clonotype was seen many times. The CDR3 loop is CASSLEQGPNEQFF. The CDR3 DNA reads TGTGCCAGCAGCTTAGAGCAGGGGCCGAATGAGCAGTTCTTC. The gene calls are TRBV7-6 and TRBJ2-1, with D tentatively TRBD1 (6 bases). CDR1 SGHVS and CDR2 FNYEAQ come from the germline V gene. V was pared by 1 base and J by 7 bases, with 11 bases between. The CDR3 covers 14 residues.

The chain has TRBV25-1 and TRBJ2-5, with D possibly matching TRBD2 (7 bases). The CDR3 has 16 amino acids. V was trimmed by 4 bases and J by 2 bases, leaving 17 bases between them. Germline loops: CDR1 MGHDK, CDR2 SYGVNS. Here the CDR3 DNA reads TGTGCCAGCAGTGGGGGGGGCAGGGGAGAACAAGAGACCCAGTACTTC. It is translated as CASSGGGRGEQETQYF.

A few counts support this clonotype. This chain joins TRBV4-3 and TRBJ1-1, with TRBD1 matching 10 bases. CDR1 is LGHNA, CDR2 YSLEER, per germline. This CDR3 is 15 amino acids long. Trimming at V came to 0 bases and at J to 11 bases, leaving 9 bases not matched to a gene. The CDR3 nucleotides are TGCGCCAGCAGCCAAGATCCCGGAGGGACAGGGGTTGCTTTCTTT. Encoded protein: CASSQDPGGTGVAFF.

In this sample, this clonotype turned up a few times. This chain links TRBV7-2 with TRBJ2-7; unclear D gene. The V and J ends lost 5 bases and 4 bases respectively, with 9 bases between them. The CDR3 runs 12 residues. The V gene's germline CDR1 is SGHTA and CDR2 FQGNSA. CDR3 region: CASSPTIYEQYF. CDR3 coding DNA: TGTGCCAGCAGCCCCACTATTTACGAGCAGTACTTC.

CDR3: CATSRGTGLNNSPLHF. CDR3 bases: TGTGCCACCAGCAGAGGCACAGGGCTGAATAATTCACCCCTCCACTTT. J is TRBJ1-6 and V is TRBV15; TRBD1 is a possible D gene (6 bases). Trimming removed 1 base from V and 5 bases from J, with 12 bases in between. This CDR3 has 16 residues. Germline CDR1 reads LNHNV; CDR2 reads YYDKDF (reference sequence).

This chain links TRBV12-3 or TRBV12-4 with TRBJ2-3, with D perhaps assigned TRBD1 or TRBD2 (5 bases each). The CDR3 is 14 amino acids. Deletions cut 3 bases from V and 2 bases from J, with 9 bases between. The CDR3 loop is CASSFGGFTDTQYF. As DNA, the CDR3 is TGTGCCAGCAGTTTTGGGGGTTTCACAGATACGCAGTATTTT.

The chain joins TRBV2 to TRBJ1-1, with a tentative D call TRBD1 (6 bases). The V end lost 5 bases, the J end lost 3 bases, and 13 bases lay between the germline ends. Germline-derived CDR1 and CDR2 are SNHLY and FYNNEI. The CDR3 spans 14 residues. The CDR3 bases are TGTGCCAGCAGTTTACAGGGTTCTGACACTGAAGCTTTCTTT. Its translation is CASSLQGSDTEAFF.

The chain's CDR3 is CASSAGDRLNTEAFF. The CDR3, as DNA: TGTGCCAGCAGCGCCGGGGACCGACTGAACACTGAAGCTTTCTTT. The chain links TRBV2 to TRBJ1-1, with D perhaps TRBD1 (5 bases). This CDR3 comprises 15 residues. V was pared by 6 bases and J by 0 bases, with 14 bases between. Germline-derived CDR1 and CDR2 are SNHLY and FYNNEI.

This clonotype was counted once. This chain links TRBV9 with TRBJ1-2; the D gene is possibly TRBD1 (5 bases). Germline CDR1 SGDLS, CDR2 YYNGEE. V shed 3 bases and J shed 5 bases, with 8 bases lying between them. This CDR3 region has 12 residues. Here the CDR3 reads CASSADKYGYTF. Written as DNA, the CDR3 is TGTGCCAGCAGCGCGGACAAGTATGGCTACACCTTC.